This is a list of T cell receptor beta chains from one sample in a study of blood T cells in healthy people across ages. TCRdb re-analysed the 5' RACE reads in MiXCR, keeping a single row per CDR3 protein. The table has fewer than 2,000,000 distinct CDR3 sequences, 30% to 40% seen once. Specimen: blood. Source of these receptors: a human donor in good health. The CDR3 runs from the conserved cysteine through the conserved F or W. A D gene is named only where the DNA matches it firmly. Clone size is stated in some rows and not others, as once, few, many or a class when expanded.

few	TRBV18	-	TRBJ2-1	CASSPPPGNEQFF	TGTGCCAGCTCACCACCGCCGGGTAATGAGCAGTTCTTC
-	TRBV5-1	TRBD2	TRBJ2-5	CASRGSGAQEETQYF	TGCGCCAGCAGAGGTAGCGGGGCCCAAGAAGAGACCCAGTACTTC
-	TRBV9	-	TRBJ2-3	CASSVGGLTGDTQYF	TGTGCCAGCAGCGTAGGGGGCCTGACTGGGGATACGCAGTATTTT
-	TRBV4-1	TRBD2	TRBJ2-5	CASSQGPGTSGGAYQETQYF	TGCGCCAGCAGCCAAGGGCCTGGGACTAGCGGGGGAGCGTACCAAGAGACCCAGTACTTC
few	TRBV11-1	-	TRBJ1-2	CASSGNRVDYGYTF	TGTGCCAGCAGCGGGAACAGGGTCGACTATGGCTACACCTTC
-	TRBV5-1	-	TRBJ2-3	CASSLDPGTDTQYF	TGCGCCAGCAGCTTGGATCCAGGGACAGATACGCAGTATTTT
few	TRBV9	-	TRBJ2-7	CASSVDSGSPYEQYF	TGTGCCAGCAGCGTAGATTCAGGGTCCCCCTACGAGCAGTACTTC
-	TRBV3-1	-	TRBJ1-2	CASSQGVGGVRGYTF	TGTGCCAGCAGCCAAGGGGTTGGGGGAGTCCGTGGCTACACCTTC
few	TRBV6-5	TRBD2	TRBJ2-1	CASSTTSGGANEQFF	TGTGCCAGCAGTACGACTAGCGGGGGGGCCAATGAGCAGTTCTTC
many	TRBV4-1	TRBD2	TRBJ2-7	CASSQSPGLAGYEQYF	TGCGCCAGCAGCCAATCCCCGGGACTAGCGGGCTACGAGCAGTACTTC
few	TRBV27	-	TRBJ1-5	CASRPTGSNQPQHF	TGTGCCAGCAGACCAACAGGGAGCAATCAGCCCCAGCATTTT
few	TRBV12-3/TRBV12-4	TRBD2	TRBJ2-7	CASSSTSGDIYEQYF	TGTGCCAGCAGCTCAACTAGCGGGGATATCTACGAGCAGTACTTC
-	TRBV9	-	TRBJ2-5	CASSVGNIPQETQYF	TGTGCCAGCAGCGTAGGAAACATCCCCCAAGAGACCCAGTACTTC